Below, one TCR beta chain is given with its context. Generated by immunoSEQ multiplex PCR, the TCRdb table keeps only in-frame clones and is missing some. The sample comprises about 73,000 clones, 85% to 90% of which are singletons, and about 0.53% rests with the top ten. This record comes from a study of OX40 agonist ivuxolimab in advanced cancers. CDR3 length: 12 amino acids. The V end lost 3 bases, the J end lost 6 bases, and 9 bases lay between the germline ends. In germline, CDR1 is GTSNPN, CDR2 SVGIG (reference sequence). The sample consisted of CD4+ or CD8+ T cells sorted from blood, taken in a trial of the OX40 agonist ivuxolimab. This chain uses TRBV30 with TRBJ2-1; D is unresolved. The sequence came from an adult with an advanced solid tumor such as melanoma, head and neck, liver or kidney cancer. CDR3 sequence reads: CAWSRSPNEQFF. The CDR3 DNA reads TGTGCCTGGAGCCGAAGCCCCAATGAGCAGTTCTTC.